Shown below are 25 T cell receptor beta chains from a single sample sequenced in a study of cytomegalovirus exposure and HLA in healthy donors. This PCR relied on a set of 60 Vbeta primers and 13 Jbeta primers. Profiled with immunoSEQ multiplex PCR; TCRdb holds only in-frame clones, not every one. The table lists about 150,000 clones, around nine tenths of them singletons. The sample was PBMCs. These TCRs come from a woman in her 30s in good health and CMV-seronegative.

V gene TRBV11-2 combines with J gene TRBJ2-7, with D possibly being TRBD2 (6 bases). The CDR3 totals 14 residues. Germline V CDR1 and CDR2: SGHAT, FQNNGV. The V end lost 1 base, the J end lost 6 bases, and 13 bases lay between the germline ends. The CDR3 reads CASSLVSEGGEQYF. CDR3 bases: TGTGCCAGCAGCTTAGTTTCGGAGGGCGGCGAGCAGTACTTC.

The CDR3 reads CASSLHPGSLPGELFF. The CDR3 bases are TGTGCCAGCAGCTTGCACCCCGGGTCCCTTCCCGGGGAGCTGTTTTTT. The genes are TRBV5-4 and TRBJ2-2; D is ambiguous. V shed 1 base and J shed 6 bases, with 16 bases lying between them. Germline CDR1 SGHNT, CDR2 YYREEE (reference sequence). The CDR3 spans 16 residues. The whole variable domain, remainder taken from reference TRBV5-4 and TRBJ2-2, is ETGVTQSPTHLIKTRGQQVTLRCSSQSGHNTVSWYQQALGQGPQFIFQYYREEENGRGNFPPRFSGLQFPNYSSELNVNALELDDSALYLCASSLHPGSLPGELFFGEGSRLTVL.

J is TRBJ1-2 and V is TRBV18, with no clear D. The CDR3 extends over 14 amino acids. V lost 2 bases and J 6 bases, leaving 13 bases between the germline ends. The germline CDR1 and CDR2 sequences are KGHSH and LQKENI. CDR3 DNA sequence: TGTGCCAGCTCACCAACGACGAGGGCTAATGGCTACACCTTC. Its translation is CASSPTTRANGYTF.

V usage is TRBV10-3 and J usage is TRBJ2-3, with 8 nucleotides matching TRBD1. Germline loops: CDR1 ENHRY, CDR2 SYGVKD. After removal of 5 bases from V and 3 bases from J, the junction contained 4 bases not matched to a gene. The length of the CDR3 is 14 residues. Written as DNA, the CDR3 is TGTGCCATCAGTAGAGGACAGGGAACAGATACGCAGTATTTT. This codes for CAISRGQGTDTQYF.

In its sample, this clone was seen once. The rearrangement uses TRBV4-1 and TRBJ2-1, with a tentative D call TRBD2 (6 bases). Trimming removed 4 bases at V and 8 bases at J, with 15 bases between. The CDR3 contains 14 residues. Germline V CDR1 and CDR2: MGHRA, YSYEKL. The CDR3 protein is CASSRDFILHEQFF. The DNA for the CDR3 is TGCGCCAGCAGCCGGGACTTCATTCTCCATGAGCAGTTCTTC.

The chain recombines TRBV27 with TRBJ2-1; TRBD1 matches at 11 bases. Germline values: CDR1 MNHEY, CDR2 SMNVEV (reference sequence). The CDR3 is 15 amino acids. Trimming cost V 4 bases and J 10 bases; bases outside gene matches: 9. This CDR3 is CASSSGTGGLREQFF. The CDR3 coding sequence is TGTGCCAGCAGTTCCGGGACAGGGGGGCTTCGGGAGCAGTTCTTC.

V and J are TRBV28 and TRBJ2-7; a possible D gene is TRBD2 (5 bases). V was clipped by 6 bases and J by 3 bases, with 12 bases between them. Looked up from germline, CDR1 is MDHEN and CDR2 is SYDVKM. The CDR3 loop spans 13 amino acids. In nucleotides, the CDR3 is TGTGCCAGCAGGCCAGCGGCGAGCTACGAGCAGTACTTC. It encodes CASRPAASYEQYF.

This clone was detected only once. The chain's CDR3 is CASSRSPAGGPRDTQYF. CDR3 in DNA: TGCGCCAGCAGCCGAAGTCCGGCGGGGGGGCCAAGGGATACGCAGTATTTT. The chain links TRBV4-3 to TRBJ2-3, with 9 bases aligning to TRBD2. With 4 bases clipped from V and 6 bases from J, the junction kept 14 bases outside the gene matches. The CDR3 contains 17 residues. From germline, CDR1 is LGHNA and CDR2 YSLEER.

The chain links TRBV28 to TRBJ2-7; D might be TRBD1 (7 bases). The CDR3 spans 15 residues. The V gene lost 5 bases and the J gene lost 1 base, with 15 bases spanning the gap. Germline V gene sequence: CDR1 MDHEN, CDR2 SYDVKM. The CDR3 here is CASSRGGAGSYEQYF. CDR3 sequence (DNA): TGTGCCAGCAGTAGAGGGGGCGCGGGGTCCTACGAGCAGTACTTC. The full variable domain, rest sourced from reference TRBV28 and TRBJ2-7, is DVKVTQSSRYLVKRTGEKVFLECVQDMDHENMFWYRQDPGLGLRLIYFSYDVKMKEKGDIPEGYSVSREKKERFSLILESASTNQTSMYLCASSRGGAGSYEQYFGPGTRLTVT.

The CDR3 coding sequence is TGTGCCAGCAGCTTAGCACTACAGGGGAGGAAGGAGCTGTTTTTT. Translation gives CASSLALQGRKELFF. The rearrangement links TRBV7-9 to TRBJ2-2, with D possibly matching TRBD1 (7 bases). The CDR3 runs to 15 residues. Deletions cut 0 bases from V and 10 bases from J, with 15 bases between. From germline, CDR1 is SEHNR and CDR2 FQNEAQ (reference sequence). The variable domain in full, completed from reference TRBV7-9 and TRBJ2-2, reads DTGVSQNPRHKITKRGQNVTFRCDPISEHNRLYWYRQTLGQGPEFLTYFQNEAQLEKSRLLSDRFSAERPKGSFSTLEIQRTEQGDSAMYLCASSLALQGRKELFFGEGSRLTVL.

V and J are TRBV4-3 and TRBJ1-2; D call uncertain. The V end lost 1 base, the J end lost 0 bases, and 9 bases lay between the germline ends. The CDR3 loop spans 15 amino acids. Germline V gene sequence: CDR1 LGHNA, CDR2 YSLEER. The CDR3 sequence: CASSQAPGANYGYTF. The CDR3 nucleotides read TGCGCCAGCAGCCAAGCCCCCGGGGCTAACTATGGCTACACCTTC.

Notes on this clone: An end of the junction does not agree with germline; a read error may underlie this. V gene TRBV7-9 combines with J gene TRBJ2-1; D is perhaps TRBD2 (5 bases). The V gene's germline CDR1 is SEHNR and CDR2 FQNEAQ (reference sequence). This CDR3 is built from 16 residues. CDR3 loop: CASGLSGGRSIDEQFF. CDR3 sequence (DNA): TGTGCCAGCGGCTTAAGTGGTGGGAGATCCATCGATGAGCAGTTCTTC.

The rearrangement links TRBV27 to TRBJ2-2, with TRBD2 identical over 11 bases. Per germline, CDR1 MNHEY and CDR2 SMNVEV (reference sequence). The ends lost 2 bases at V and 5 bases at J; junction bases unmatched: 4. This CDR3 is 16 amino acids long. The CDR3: CASSLGVAGGTGELFF. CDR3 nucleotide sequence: TGTGCCAGCAGTTTAGGGGTAGCGGGAGGGACCGGGGAGCTGTTTTTT.

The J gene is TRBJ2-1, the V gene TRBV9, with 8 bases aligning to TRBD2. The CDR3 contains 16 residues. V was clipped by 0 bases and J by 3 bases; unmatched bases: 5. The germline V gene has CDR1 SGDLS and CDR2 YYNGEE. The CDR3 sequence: CASSVVASGGYNEQFF. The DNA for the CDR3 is TGTGCCAGCAGCGTAGTGGCGAGCGGGGGCTACAATGAGCAGTTCTTC.

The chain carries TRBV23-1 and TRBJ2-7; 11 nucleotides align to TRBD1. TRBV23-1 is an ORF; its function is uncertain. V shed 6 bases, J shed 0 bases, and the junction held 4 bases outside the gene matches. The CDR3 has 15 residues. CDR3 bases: TGCGCCAGCAGCCTGGACAGGGGGCACTCCTACGAGCAGTACTTC. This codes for CASSLDRGHSYEQYF.

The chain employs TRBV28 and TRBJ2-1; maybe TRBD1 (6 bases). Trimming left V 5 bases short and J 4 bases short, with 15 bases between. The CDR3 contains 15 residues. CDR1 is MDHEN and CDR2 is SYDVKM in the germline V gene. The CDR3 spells CASSGTTAPYNEQFF. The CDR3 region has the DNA TGTGCCAGCAGTGGGACAACTGCCCCTTACAATGAGCAGTTCTTC.

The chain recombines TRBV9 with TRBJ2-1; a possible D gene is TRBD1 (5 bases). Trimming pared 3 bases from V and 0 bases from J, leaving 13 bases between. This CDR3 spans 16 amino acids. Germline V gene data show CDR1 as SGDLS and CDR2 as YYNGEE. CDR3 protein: CASSGNRQTSYNEQFF. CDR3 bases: TGTGCCAGCAGCGGAAACAGGCAAACCTCCTACAATGAGCAGTTCTTC.

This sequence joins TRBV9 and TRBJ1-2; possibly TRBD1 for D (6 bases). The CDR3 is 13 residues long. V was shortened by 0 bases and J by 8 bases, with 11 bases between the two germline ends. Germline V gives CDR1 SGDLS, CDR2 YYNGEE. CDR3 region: CASSVGQVGGYTF. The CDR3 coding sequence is TGTGCCAGCAGCGTAGGACAGGTTGGAGGCTACACCTTC.

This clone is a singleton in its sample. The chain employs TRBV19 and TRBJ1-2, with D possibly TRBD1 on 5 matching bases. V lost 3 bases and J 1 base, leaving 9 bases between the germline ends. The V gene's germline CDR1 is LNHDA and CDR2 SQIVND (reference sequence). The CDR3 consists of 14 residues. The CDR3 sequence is CASSIPRVNYGYTF. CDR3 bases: TGTGCCAGTAGTATTCCCAGGGTTAACTATGGCTACACCTTC.

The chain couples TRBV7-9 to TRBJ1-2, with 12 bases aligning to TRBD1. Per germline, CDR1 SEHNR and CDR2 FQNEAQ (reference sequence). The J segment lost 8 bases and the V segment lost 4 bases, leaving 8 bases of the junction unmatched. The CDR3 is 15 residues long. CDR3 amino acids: CASSYRDRGLDGYTF. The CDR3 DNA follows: TGTGCCAGCAGCTACCGGGACAGGGGGCTGGACGGCTACACCTTC.

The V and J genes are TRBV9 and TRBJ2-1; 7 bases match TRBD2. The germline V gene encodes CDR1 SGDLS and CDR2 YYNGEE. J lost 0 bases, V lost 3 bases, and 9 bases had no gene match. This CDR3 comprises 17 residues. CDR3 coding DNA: TGTGCCAGCAGCGGCGGCCCACTAGCGAGCTCCTACAATGAGCAGTTCTTC. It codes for CASSGGPLASSYNEQFF.

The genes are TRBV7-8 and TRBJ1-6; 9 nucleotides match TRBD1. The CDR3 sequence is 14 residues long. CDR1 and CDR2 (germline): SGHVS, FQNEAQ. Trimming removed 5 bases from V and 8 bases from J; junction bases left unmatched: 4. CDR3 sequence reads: CASSVGQGHSPLHF. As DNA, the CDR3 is TGTGCCAGCAGCGTGGGACAGGGTCATTCACCCCTCCACTTT.

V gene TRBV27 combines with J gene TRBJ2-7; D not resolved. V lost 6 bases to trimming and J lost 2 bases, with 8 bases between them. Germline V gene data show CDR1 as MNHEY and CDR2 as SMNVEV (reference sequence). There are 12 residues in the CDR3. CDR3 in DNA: TGTGCCAGCAGCCCCTCAGCCTACGAGCAGTACTTC. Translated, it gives CASSPSAYEQYF.

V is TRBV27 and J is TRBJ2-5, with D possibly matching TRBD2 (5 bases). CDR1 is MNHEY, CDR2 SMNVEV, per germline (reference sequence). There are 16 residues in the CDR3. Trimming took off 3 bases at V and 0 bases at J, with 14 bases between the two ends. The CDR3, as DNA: TGTGCCAGCAGTTTGGGCGCTCCGGGGTACCAAGAGACCCAGTACTTC. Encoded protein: CASSLGAPGYQETQYF.

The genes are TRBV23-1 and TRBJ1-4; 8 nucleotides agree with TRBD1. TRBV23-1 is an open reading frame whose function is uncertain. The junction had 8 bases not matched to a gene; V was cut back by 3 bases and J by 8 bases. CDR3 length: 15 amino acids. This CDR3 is CASSHHGQGYEKLFF. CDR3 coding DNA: TGCGCCAGCAGTCACCACGGACAGGGTTACGAAAAACTGTTTTTT.